The 10 T cell receptor beta chains reported below all come from one sample, sequenced in a study of T cell responses to AZD1222 COVID-19 vaccine. Profiling relied on immunoSEQ multiplex PCR, and the TCRdb table lists in-frame clones only, not all of them. The sample contains around 160,000 clones, around four fifths of which appear only once. Sample: peripheral blood, taken on day 0 of MenACWY control vaccination. Every receptor here comes from an adult in good health.

The J gene is TRBJ2-3, the V gene TRBV28, with D possibly being TRBD2 (5 bases). V lost 11 bases to trimming and J lost 1 base, with 13 bases between them. This CDR3 comprises 13 residues. CDR1 and CDR2 from the germline V gene are MDHEN and SYDVKM. DNA for the CDR3: TGTGCCTCCCGGGGAACAGGCACAGATACGCAGTATTTT. The encoded protein is CASRGTGTDTQYF. The full variable domain, rest sourced from reference TRBV28 and TRBJ2-3, is DVKVTQSSRYLVKRTGEKVFLECVQDMDHENMFWYRQDPGLGLRLIYFSYDVKMKEKGDIPEGYSVSREKKERFSLILESASTNQTSMYLCASRGTGTDTQYFGPGTRLTVL.

The chain carries TRBV5-5 and TRBJ2-2; no clear D gene. Germline V CDR1 and CDR2: SGHKS, YYEKEE (reference sequence). The V and J ends lost 0 bases and 5 bases respectively, with 8 bases between them. This CDR3 contains 14 residues. CDR3 coding DNA: TGTGCCAGCAGCTTGGAAGGGTCAACCGGGGAGCTGTTTTTT. Amino acids: CASSLEGSTGELFF.

About this clone itself: An end of the junction does not agree with germline; a read error may underlie this. The gene calls are TRBV10-3 and TRBJ1-3; 11 bases map to TRBD1. Germline loops: CDR1 ENHRY, CDR2 SYGVKD. This CDR3 is 12 amino acids long. As DNA, the CDR3 is TGTGCCATCAGTGAGCCCGGGACAGGGGGTCACTTT. Translating it yields CAISEPGTGGHF.

The rearrangement joins TRBV19 to TRBJ1-1, with TRBD1 as a possible D gene (6 bases). With 7 bases removed from V and 4 bases from J, the gap between germline ends came to 16 bases. The V gene's germline CDR1 is LNHDA and CDR2 SQIVND (reference sequence). This CDR3 contains 14 residues. DNA of the CDR3: TGTGCCAGTAACATACAGGGCGCCGGCACTGAAGCTTTCTTT. Protein product: CASNIQGAGTEAFF.

The chain carries TRBV2 and TRBJ1-6; D is ambiguous. This CDR3 is built from 13 residues. The V gene's germline CDR1 is SNHLY and CDR2 FYNNEI. V lost 5 bases and J lost 8, with 10 bases in between. The CDR3 sequence: CASSLRLDSPLHF. The CDR3 coding sequence is TGTGCCAGCAGTCTAAGGTTGGATTCACCCCTCCACTTT.

In its sample, this clone was seen once. CDR3 sequence (DNA): TGTGCCAGCAGCTTAGTGGTAGGGGCCCACTATGGCTACACCTTC. It translates to CASSLVVGAHYGYTF. This rearrangement joins TRBV7-6 to TRBJ1-2, with D perhaps matching TRBD1 (5 bases). CDR3 length equals 15 residues. Trimming shortened V by 1 base and J by 3 bases, and 12 bases separated the two germline ends. Germline V gene data show CDR1 as SGHVS and CDR2 as FNYEAQ.

This chain joins TRBV24-1 and TRBJ2-1, with D possibly being TRBD1 (6 bases). Trimming took 10 bases from V and 3 from J, leaving 12 bases between them. The CDR3 loop spans 13 amino acids. From germline, CDR1 is KGHDR and CDR2 SFDVKD. CDR3 sequence: CATTGTNYNEQFF. The DNA of the CDR3 is TGTGCCACGACCGGGACAAACTACAATGAGCAGTTCTTC.

The chain links TRBV5-5 to TRBJ1-3; D call uncertain. The germline CDR1 and CDR2 sequences are SGHKS and YYEKEE (reference sequence). The V end was cut by 0 bases, the J end by 0 bases, with 7 bases between. The CDR3 is 15 residues long. CDR3 sequence: CASSLDWVSGNTIYF. The CDR3 region has the DNA TGTGCCAGCAGCTTGGATTGGGTCTCTGGAAACACCATATATTTT. The full variable domain, completed using reference TRBV5-5 and TRBJ1-3, is DAGVTQSPTHLIKTRGQQVTLRCSPISGHKSVSWYQQVLGQGPQFIFQYYEKEERGRGNFPDRFSARQFPNYSSELNVNALLLGDSALYLCASSLDWVSGNTIYFGEGSWLTVV.

This clone was seen a handful of times. J is TRBJ2-3 and V is TRBV5-4; D is unresolved. Trimming took 1 base from V and 1 from J, leaving 7 bases between them. Germline values: CDR1 SGHNT, CDR2 YYREEE (reference sequence). The CDR3 consists of 14 residues. The DNA of the CDR3 is TGTGCCAGCAGCTTGAACAGCCGCACAGATACGCAGTATTTT. This gives the protein CASSLNSRTDTQYF.

This clone was detected once. V usage is TRBV10-1 and J usage is TRBJ2-7; TRBD1 aligns across 7 bases. CDR1 and CDR2 from the germline V gene are WNHNN and SYGVQD (reference sequence). V shed 1 base, J shed 6 bases, and the junction held 6 bases outside the gene matches. CDR3 size: 14 residues. The CDR3 here is CASSEFRGGGEQYF. CDR3 DNA sequence: TGCGCCAGCAGTGAGTTTAGAGGGGGCGGCGAGCAGTACTTC.